These T cell receptor beta chains were read from a single sample in a study of CD8+ T cells in alopecia areata. The table came from immunoSEQ multiplex PCR; TCRdb's copy has only in-frame clones and leaves some out. The sample yields over 200,000 clones, 50% to 70% seen once. Here the sequenced sample was CD4+ T cells sorted from blood, taken at week 0. Receptors were obtained from a human donor with alopecia areata. The CDR3 runs from the conserved cysteine through the conserved F or W. A D gene is named only where the DNA matches it firmly. Only part of the rows carry a size: once, few, many, or a class if the clone is expanded.

size: -
J: TRBJ2-1
D: -
V: TRBV5-4
CDR3: CASSLGLGTTYNEQFF
DNA: TGTGCCAGCAGCTTGGGGCTCGGGACCACCTACAATGAGCAGTTCTTC

size: -
J: TRBJ2-3
D: -
V: TRBV7-3
CDR3: CASSESTDTQYF
DNA: TGTGCCAGCAGCGAGAGCACAGATACGCAGTATTTT

size: -
J: TRBJ2-7
D: -
V: TRBV30
CDR3: CAWSLGSYEQYF
DNA: TGTGCCTGGAGTCTCGGAAGCTACGAGCAGTACTTC

size: -
J: TRBJ1-6
D: -
V: TRBV4-1
CDR3: CASSQDPDSYNSPLHF
DNA: TGCGCCAGCAGCCAAGACCCTGACAGTTATAATTCACCCCTCCACTTT

size: few
J: TRBJ2-1
D: TRBD2
V: TRBV29-1
CDR3: CSVAGLNYNEQFF
DNA: TGCAGCGTTGCGGGACTAAATTACAATGAGCAGTTCTTC

size: few
J: TRBJ1-6
D: -
V: TRBV4-2
CDR3: CASSQVTRASLWGAESPLHF
DNA: TGTGCCAGCAGCCAAGTCACCCGGGCCAGCCTTTGGGGGGCAGAGTCACCCCTCCACTTT

size: few
J: TRBJ1-2
D: -
V: TRBV27
CDR3: CASSLTPNYGYTF
DNA: TGTGCCAGCAGTTTGACCCCTAACTATGGCTACACCTTC

size: -
J: TRBJ2-3
D: -
V: TRBV2
CDR3: CASSEGAGYTDTQYF
DNA: TGTGCCAGCAGTGAAGGGGCAGGCTACACAGATACGCAGTATTTT

size: -
J: TRBJ2-1
D: -
V: TRBV19
CDR3: CASTMGRGRNEQFF
DNA: TGTGCCAGTACCATGGGGCGAGGACGTAATGAGCAGTTCTTC

size: few
J: TRBJ2-7
D: TRBD2
V: TRBV7-9
CDR3: CASSRWTSGDYEQYF
DNA: TGTGCCAGCAGCCGATGGACTAGCGGGGACTACGAGCAGTACTTC

size: few
J: TRBJ2-6
D: -
V: TRBV7-9
CDR3: CASSPFLSGANVLTF
DNA: TGTGCCAGCAGCCCCTTCCTCTCTGGGGCCAACGTCCTGACTTTC

size: -
J: TRBJ1-1
D: -
V: TRBV2
CDR3: CASSWRWGADTEAFF
DNA: TGTGCCAGCAGTTGGCGGTGGGGCGCGGACACTGAAGCTTTCTTT

size: few
J: TRBJ2-6
D: TRBD1
V: TRBV29-1
CDR3: CSAGQGTGANVLTF
DNA: TGCAGCGCTGGACAGGGAACAGGGGCCAACGTCCTGACTTTC

size: -
J: TRBJ1-2
D: -
V: TRBV23-1
CDR3: CASSRGQCYGYTF
DNA: TGCGCCAGCAGTCGAGGACAGTGCTATGGCTACACCTTC

size: -
J: TRBJ1-1
D: -
V: TRBV30
CDR3: CAWSALRENTEAFF
DNA: TGTGCCTGGAGTGCTTTAAGGGAGAACACTGAAGCTTTCTTT